The TCR beta chain described here comes from a study of T cell responses to AZD1222 COVID-19 vaccine. Whole-study results and caveats: Baseline serology detected seropositivity in only 5 to 7 AZD1222 recipients. Epitopes outside B.1.351 and B.1.1.7 mutated regions reportedly drew nearly half of spike TCRs. Vaccine-related CD4 TCRs covered spike, predominating at 160-218 and 743-854.

This CDR3 contains 15 residues. The germline V gene encodes CDR1 MGHRA and CDR2 YSYEKL. The V end lost 1 base, the J end lost 2 bases, and 11 bases lay between the germline ends. Here immunoSEQ multiplex PCR was the method, and the copy in TCRdb shows in-frame clones only, minus some. The sample has approximately 140,000 clones; around 90% are singletons. This clone was detected only a few times. Antigen: not known. The genes are TRBV4-1 and TRBJ1-2, with D perhaps matching TRBD1 (6 bases). The TCR was taken from an adult who received the AZD1222 COVID-19 vaccine. Source: peripheral blood, taken 28 days after the second AZD1222 dose. CDR3 residues: CASSQAPGENYGYTF. CDR3 in DNA: TGCGCCAGCAGCCAAGCCCCAGGGGAGAACTATGGCTACACCTTC.